Presented here are 6 T cell receptor beta chains from one specimen sequenced in a study of OX40 agonist ivuxolimab in advanced cancers. Produced via immunoSEQ multiplex PCR; TCRdb's table is partial and in-frame only. The sample lists tens of thousands of clones, 82% occurring once. The sample was CD4+ or CD8+ T cells sorted from blood, taken in a trial of the OX40 agonist ivuxolimab. Every receptor here comes from an adult with an advanced solid tumor such as melanoma, head and neck, liver or kidney cancer.

The chain is built from TRBV19 and TRBJ1-4; D is uncertain. Per the germline V gene, CDR1 is LNHDA and CDR2 is SQIVND (reference sequence). This CDR3 is built from 16 residues. Trimming stripped 1 base from V and 7 bases from J, with 16 bases between. CDR3 protein: CASSIGADHRAEKLFF. The DNA of the CDR3 is TGTGCCAGTAGTATAGGCGCGGACCATCGGGCTGAAAAACTGTTTTTT.

Here the CDR3 DNA reads TGTGCCAGCAGCCCATCCGCCGGACAGGGGGCCGGGCTGATTAACACTGAAGCTTTCTTT. It is translated as CASSPSAGQGAGLINTEAFF. The V gene is TRBV13, the J gene TRBJ1-1; 11 nucleotides agree with TRBD1. Germline V CDR1 and CDR2: PRHDT, FYEKMQ (reference sequence). This CDR3 contains 20 residues. The trim removed 5 bases at V and 2 bases at J, leaving 19 bases unmatched.

This chain links TRBV6-6 with TRBJ1-6, with D uncertain. The V and J ends lost 2 bases and 8 bases respectively, with 10 bases between them. This CDR3 region has 14 residues. Germline values: CDR1 MNHNY, CDR2 SVGAGI (reference sequence). CDR3 bases: TGTGCCAGCAGTTACAAGGCAGCGGATTCACCCCTCCACTTT. This codes for CASSYKAADSPLHF.

This chain connects TRBV13 to TRBJ2-5, with 8 bases matching TRBD2. Germline V lookup: CDR1 PRHDT, CDR2 FYEKMQ (reference sequence). The CDR3 sequence is 15 residues long. J was trimmed by 5 bases and V by 5 bases; bases with no gene match: 10. The CDR3 sequence is CASSLSGGTRETQYF. In DNA, the CDR3 is TGTGCCAGCAGCCTAAGCGGGGGCACAAGGGAGACCCAGTACTTC.

The chain couples TRBV10-2 to TRBJ1-5, with D uncertain. This CDR3 region has 13 residues. CDR1 is WSHSY, CDR2 SAAADI, per germline. V dropped 5 bases and J dropped 3 bases, with 8 bases sitting between them. CDR3 nucleotides: TGCGCCAGCAGTCAAGACCTCAATCAGCCCCAGCATTTT. The encoded protein is CASSQDLNQPQHF.

The rearrangement uses TRBV27 and TRBJ2-5, with TRBD1 identical over 8 bases. This CDR3 has 14 amino acids. The germline V gene encodes CDR1 MNHEY and CDR2 SMNVEV (reference sequence). The J segment lost 1 base and the V segment lost 5 bases, leaving 3 bases of the junction unmatched. In DNA, the CDR3 is TGTGCCAGCAGTAAAACAGGGGGCCAAGAGACCCAGTACTTC. Translation: CASSKTGGQETQYF.